The next 27 T cell receptor beta chains were all read from a single sample in a study of T cells in Graves' hyperthyroidism and ophthalmopathy. Amplified regions were TCR beta CDR3 sequences from RNA transcripts. A first-round RT-PCR of the TCR CDR3 used the HTBI primer set. Each CDR3 protein gets one entry after TCRdb re-called the multiplex PCR reads with MiXCR. The table includes under 450,000 distinct CDR3 sequences, about 15% detected once. Sequenced sample: blood. The receptors stem from a young woman with Graves' hyperthyroidism.

The rearrangement joins TRBV9 to TRBJ2-1; D may be TRBD2 (7 bases). This CDR3 has 19 amino acids. Deletions cut 0 bases from V and 3 bases from J, with 22 bases between. Germline-derived CDR1 and CDR2 are SGDLS and YYNGEE. The CDR3 region is CASSVVRGGGQIGYNEQFF. Written as DNA, the CDR3 is TGTGCCAGCAGCGTAGTGAGAGGGGGGGGGCAAATAGGCTACAATGAGCAGTTCTTC.

This clonotype was recorded at least ten times. This rearrangement joins TRBV5-8 to TRBJ1-2; D is unclear. The CDR3 runs 13 residues. The germline V and J ends were trimmed by 2 bases and 4 bases, with 9 bases remaining between them. CDR1 and CDR2 from the germline V gene are SGHTS and YDEGEE. The CDR3 reads CASSFTWGYGYTF. In nucleotides, the CDR3 is TGTGCCAGCAGCTTCACCTGGGGCTATGGCTACACCTTC.

This clonotype was counted at least ten times. J is TRBJ1-5 and V is TRBV30; D is unresolved. Between the trimmed V and J ends, which lost 2 bases and 0 bases, there was a span of 5 bases. CDR1 and CDR2 from the germline V gene are GTSNPN and SVGIG (reference sequence). The CDR3 length is 13 residues. CDR3: CAWSPNSNQPQHF. The CDR3 bases are TGTGCCTGGAGTCCCAATAGCAATCAGCCCCAGCATTTT. The variable domain in full, with the rest retrieved from reference TRBV30 and TRBJ1-5, is SQTIHQWPATLVQPVGSPLSLECTVEGTSNPNLYWYRQAAGRGLQLLFYSVGIGQISSEVPQNLSASRPQDRQFILSSKKLLLSDSGFYLCAWSPNSNQPQHFGDGTRLSIL.

The chain recombines TRBV10-3 with TRBJ2-3, with D possibly matching TRBD2 (5 bases). Trimming removed 11 bases from V and 2 bases from J, with 17 bases in between. The CDR3 is made up of 14 amino acids. Germline CDR1 and CDR2: ENHRY and SYGVKD. DNA of the CDR3: TGTGCCTCACAGCCCCCGGGATTCACAGATACGCAGTATTTT. This gives the protein CASQPPGFTDTQYF.

The chain has TRBV6-2 or TRBV6-3 and TRBJ1-2; a weak D match, TRBD1 (6 bases). The CDR3 sequence is 13 residues long. Germline loops: CDR1 MNHEY, CDR2 SVGEGT. V lost 5 bases and J 4 bases, leaving 11 bases between the germline ends. In DNA form, the CDR3 reads TGTGCCAGCAGTAAGGGGGGCAGCTATGGCTACACCTTC. It is translated as CASSKGGSYGYTF.

Many counts were recorded for this clonotype. The chain employs TRBV11-3 and TRBJ1-1; 7 nucleotides match TRBD1. The CDR3 sequence is 14 residues long. J lost 0 bases, V lost 5 bases, and 3 bases had no gene match. The germline CDR1 and CDR2 sequences are SGHNT and YENEEA. The CDR3 spells CASSNRGMNTEAFF. CDR3 coding DNA: TGTGCCAGCAGCAACAGGGGAATGAACACTGAAGCTTTCTTT.

This clonotype was observed at least ten times. The chain is built from TRBV12-3 or TRBV12-4 and TRBJ1-2, with D perhaps TRBD1 (5 bases). This CDR3 has 12 residues. Trimming removed 3 bases at V and 4 bases at J, with 6 bases between. Here the CDR3 DNA reads TGTGCCAGCAGTTTTGGGGGCTATGGCTACACCTTC. It codes for CASSFGGYGYTF.

In this sample, this clonotype turned up many times. The chain combines TRBV4-1 with TRBJ2-5; the match to TRBD2 covers 14 bases. With V trimmed by 4 bases and J by 4 bases, 14 bases remained unmatched. The length of the CDR3 is 19 residues. Germline V gene data show CDR1 as MGHRA and CDR2 as YSYEKL. The CDR3 sequence: CASSRILGLAGDGRETQYF. CDR3 nucleotides: TGCGCCAGCAGCCGCATCCTGGGACTAGCGGGAGATGGGAGAGAGACCCAGTACTTC.

At least ten counts were recorded for this clonotype. The chain recombines TRBV3-1 with TRBJ1-2, with TRBD1 matching over 8 bases. The V and J ends lost 4 bases and 8 bases, in that order; junction bases with no gene match: 6. CDR1 is LGHDT and CDR2 is YNNKEL in the germline V gene (reference sequence). CDR3 length equals 13 residues. In DNA, the CDR3 is TGTGCCAGCAGCCCCCAGGGGGCGGAGGGCTACACCTTC. Translated, it gives CASSPQGAEGYTF.

Many counts were recorded for this clonotype. This chain uses TRBV27 with TRBJ1-1; D unresolved. V gave up 5 bases and J gave up 7 bases, with 11 bases separating them. CDR1 and CDR2 from the germline V gene are MNHEY and SMNVEV (reference sequence). The CDR3 totals 12 residues. The CDR3 region has the DNA TGTGCCAGCAGTCCCGCATGGGGTGAAGCTTTCTTT. Encoded protein: CASSPAWGEAFF.

The chain joins TRBV4-2 to TRBJ2-3; the D is unclear. The V and J ends lost 0 bases and 5 bases respectively, with 15 bases between them. Per the germline V gene, CDR1 is LGHNA and CDR2 is YNFKEQ. The CDR3 extends over 16 amino acids. The CDR3 protein is CASSQDQSGRQDTQYF. As DNA, the CDR3 is TGTGCCAGCAGCCAAGATCAATCAGGACGGCAAGATACGCAGTATTTT.

The chain combines TRBV2 with TRBJ2-4; 9 bases are shared with TRBD1. Germline V CDR1 and CDR2: SNHLY, FYNNEI. Trimming took 6 bases from V and 5 from J; bases not matched to a gene: 2. CDR3 length equals 13 residues. The CDR3 spells CASRGQGQNIQYF. In nucleotides, the CDR3 is TGTGCCAGCAGAGGACAGGGGCAAAACATTCAGTACTTC.

The table lists this clonotype with many counts. This chain joins TRBV9 and TRBJ2-5, with TRBD1 as a possible D gene (5 bases). Trimming removed 3 bases from V and 4 bases from J, with 19 bases in between. Germline assignment: CDR1 SGDLS and CDR2 YYNGEE. The CDR3 length is 16 residues. This CDR3 is CASSAGQTGLVETQYF. Here the CDR3 DNA reads TGTGCCAGCAGCGCCGGACAAACCGGGCTTGTAGAGACCCAGTACTTC.

At least ten counts were recorded for this clonotype. In DNA, the CDR3 is TGTGCTAGTGGTTTGAAACTCTCGGCAGTGATCATCACCCCTCATGGTTATGAAAAACTGTTTTTT. Translating it yields CASGLKLSAVIITPHGYEKLFF. The chain is built from TRBV12-5 and TRBJ1-4, with unresolved D. CDR1 and CDR2 from the germline V gene are LGHNT and FRNRAP. The ends were cut back, 2 bases at V and 6 bases at J, with 34 bases in the middle. This CDR3 spans 22 amino acids.

The chain combines TRBV7-2 with TRBJ1-2; TRBD1 agrees at 9 bases. V shed 8 bases, J shed 4 bases, and the junction held 8 bases outside the gene matches. CDR1 and CDR2 (germline): SGHTA, FQGNSA. The length of the CDR3 is 14 residues. The CDR3 protein is CASAKTGGSYGYTF. CDR3 bases: TGTGCCAGCGCCAAAACAGGGGGCAGCTATGGCTACACCTTC.

In this sample, this clonotype turned up many times. The gene calls are TRBV13 and TRBJ1-1, with a possible D match to TRBD1 (5 bases). The V end was cut by 2 bases, the J end by 3 bases, with 13 bases between. Looked up from germline, CDR1 is PRHDT and CDR2 is FYEKMQ (reference sequence). The CDR3 is made up of 15 amino acids. CDR3 nucleotide sequence: TGTGCCAGCAGCTTACAGGGACCTTCCGACACTGAAGCTTTCTTT. Its translation: CASSLQGPSDTEAFF.

V usage is TRBV6-1 and J usage is TRBJ1-3; D ambiguous. The CDR3 spans 15 residues. Germline CDR1 reads MNHNS; CDR2 reads SASEGT. Trimming removed 1 base at V and 0 bases at J, with 7 bases between. In DNA form, the CDR3 reads TGTGCCAGCAGTGAAGTGATCCGCTCTGGAAACACCATATATTTT. It encodes CASSEVIRSGNTIYF.

Turning to this clonotype: A much larger clone differs from this one at a single base, so this may be a read error. V is TRBV12-3 or TRBV12-4 and J is TRBJ2-1, with D possibly matching TRBD1 (6 bases). The CDR3 totals 14 residues. CDR3 DNA: TGTGCCAGCAGTCCCGCCGACAGGTACAGTGAGCAGTTCTTC. Amino acids: CASSPADRYSEQFF.

This clonotype was recorded a few times. The chain couples TRBV6-2 or TRBV6-3 to TRBJ1-4, with D unresolved. The CDR3 extends over 14 amino acids. With 9 bases removed from V and 5 bases from J, the gap between germline ends came to 16 bases. Germline V gene lookup returns CDR1 MNHEY and CDR2 SVGEGT. As DNA, the CDR3 is TGTGCCAGGAGCGTATATGGGGAAAATGAAAAACTGTTTTTT. Translating it yields CARSVYGENEKLFF.

This clonotype was seen only a few times. The V call is TRBV6-6, the J call TRBJ1-3; D is uncertain. The CDR3 runs 15 residues. From germline, CDR1 is MNHNY and CDR2 SVGAGI (reference sequence). The V gene lost 0 bases and the J gene lost 0 bases, with 6 bases spanning the gap. The CDR3, as DNA: TGTGCCAGCAGTTACTCCCGGGACTCTGGAAACACCATATATTTT. It is translated as CASSYSRDSGNTIYF.

The table lists this clonotype with many counts. The J gene is TRBJ2-7, the V gene TRBV9; D is possibly TRBD1 (5 bases). CDR1 is SGDLS, CDR2 YYNGEE, per germline. Trimming removed 3 bases from V and 1 base from J, with 14 bases in between. CDR3 length: 15 residues. CDR3: CASSEGWFESYEQYF. The CDR3, as DNA: TGTGCCAGCAGCGAGGGGTGGTTCGAGTCCTACGAGCAGTACTTC.

This clonotype was seen many times. The rearrangement links TRBV11-2 to TRBJ2-1, with D possibly being TRBD2 (7 bases). This CDR3 comprises 22 residues. V lost 2 bases, J lost 0 bases, and 29 bases lay in between. Germline loops: CDR1 SGHAT, CDR2 FQNNGV. The DNA for the CDR3 is TGTGCCAGCAGCTTATTATTTCGGGGGGCAGCTAGCGCCCCTCGCTCCTACAATGAGCAGTTCTTC. Translated, it gives CASSLLFRGAASAPRSYNEQFF.

This chain joins TRBV6-1 and TRBJ2-5; 7 positions agree with TRBD2. V lost 10 bases to trimming and J lost 2 bases; unmatched junction nucleotides: 10. CDR3 length equals 14 residues. Germline-derived CDR1 and CDR2 are MNHNS and SASEGT. The CDR3 sequence is CAIRRASGQETQYF. The CDR3 region has the DNA TGTGCCATCCGTCGCGCTAGCGGACAAGAGACCCAGTACTTC.

This clonotype was counted ten times or more. One end of the junction does not line up with germline, which may come from a read error. The genes are TRBV5-1 and TRBJ2-1; TRBD1 aligns across 7 bases. The CDR3 length is 15 residues. CDR1 and CDR2 from the germline V gene are SGHRS and YFSETQ. The CDR3 DNA reads TGTGCCAGCAGCTTAGGGGGCAGGGGCTACAATGAGCAGTTCTTC. Amino acids: CASSLGGRGYNEQFF.

Many counts were recorded for this clonotype. J is TRBJ2-1 and V is TRBV20-1, with D perhaps assigned TRBD1 or TRBD2 (5 bases each). The germline gives CDR1 DFQATT, CDR2 SNEGSKA (reference sequence). With 1 base removed from V and 9 bases from J, the gap between germline ends came to 22 bases. The CDR3 is 16 residues long. DNA for the CDR3: TGCAGTGCTAGAGCGTTATTGGGACGCGGTCGGCTTGAGCAGTTCTTC. Protein sequence: CSARALLGRGRLEQFF.

The sample holds many counts of this clonotype. The junction departs from the called germline gene at one end, perhaps through a read error. The chain joins TRBV20-1 to TRBJ1-5, with D possibly matching TRBD1 (5 bases). The CDR3 sequence is 14 residues long. The germline CDR1 and CDR2 sequences are DFQATT and SNEGSKA (reference sequence). The CDR3 DNA reads TGCAGTGTTAGACCGGGGACGGGCAATCAGCCCCAGCATTTT. Its translation: CSVRPGTGNQPQHF.

The chain carries TRBV19 and TRBJ1-2, with D possibly TRBD1 on 6 matching bases. Trimming took off 10 bases at V and 0 bases at J, with 12 bases between the two ends. The CDR3 is 13 amino acids. The germline gives CDR1 LNHDA, CDR2 SQIVND (reference sequence). The DNA of the CDR3 is TGTGCCACCCAGGACAGACCTAACTATGGCTACACCTTC. This translates into CATQDRPNYGYTF.